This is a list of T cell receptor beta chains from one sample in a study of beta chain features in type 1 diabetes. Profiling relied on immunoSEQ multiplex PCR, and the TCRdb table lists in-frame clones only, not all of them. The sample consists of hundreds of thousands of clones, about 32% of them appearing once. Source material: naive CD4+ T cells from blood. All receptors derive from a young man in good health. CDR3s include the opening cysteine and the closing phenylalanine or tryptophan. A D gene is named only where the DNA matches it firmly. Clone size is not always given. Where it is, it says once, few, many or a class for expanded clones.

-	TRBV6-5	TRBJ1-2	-	CASSNQINYGYTF	TGTGCCAGCAGCAACCAGATAAACTATGGCTACACCTTC
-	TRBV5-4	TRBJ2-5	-	CASSFPMGTQYF	TGTGCCAGCAGCTTTCCCATGGGGACCCAGTACTTC
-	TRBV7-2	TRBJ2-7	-	CASSLNGFAEQYF	TGTGCCAGCAGCTTAAACGGCTTCGCAGAGCAGTACTTC
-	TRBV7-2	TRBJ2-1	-	CASTAYNEQFF	TGTGCCAGCACCGCGTACAATGAGCAGTTCTTC
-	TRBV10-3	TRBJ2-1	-	CAISGTGYNEQFF	TGTGCCATCAGTGGGACTGGCTACAATGAGCAGTTCTTC
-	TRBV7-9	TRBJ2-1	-	CASTIERGEQFF	TGTGCCAGCACCATAGAAAGGGGTGAGCAGTTCTTC
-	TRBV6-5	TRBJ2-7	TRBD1	CASRDDNTGGKQYF	TGTGCCAGCAGGGACGACAATACAGGGGGAAAGCAGTACTTC
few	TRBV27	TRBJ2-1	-	CASRGRRYQQFF	TGTGCCAGCAGGGGTCGTCGATACCAGCAGTTCTTC
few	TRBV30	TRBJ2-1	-	CAWSFTYNEQFF	TGTGCCTGGAGTTTTACCTACAATGAGCAGTTCTTC
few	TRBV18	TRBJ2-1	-	CASSPIWGVNEQFF	TGTGCCAGCTCCCCCATATGGGGGGTCAATGAGCAGTTCTTC
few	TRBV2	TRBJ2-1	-	CASSPVGPGNEQFF	TGTGCCAGCAGTCCCGTTGGGCCTGGGAATGAGCAGTTCTTC
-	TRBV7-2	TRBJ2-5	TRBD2	CASSQRLAGEETQYF	TGTGCCAGCAGCCAGCGGCTAGCGGGAGAAGAGACCCAGTACTTC
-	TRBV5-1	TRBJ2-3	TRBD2	CASSRLAGEATQYF	TGCGCCAGCAGCCGACTAGCGGGAGAGGCTACGCAGTATTTT
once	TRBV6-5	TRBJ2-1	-	CASSYGKGDYNEQFF	TGTGCCAGCAGTTATGGGAAGGGGGACTACAATGAGCAGTTCTTC
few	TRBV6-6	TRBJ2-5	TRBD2	CASSYSGGDETQYF	TGTGCCAGCAGTTACTCTGGGGGGGATGAGACCCAGTACTTC
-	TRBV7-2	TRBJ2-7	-	CASSAAGTHSYEQYF	TGTGCCAGCAGCGCCGCCGGGACACACTCCTACGAGCAGTACTTC
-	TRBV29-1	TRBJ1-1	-	CSVYRHTRMNTEAFF	TGCAGCGTTTACCGACATACCCGGATGAACACTGAAGCTTTCTTT
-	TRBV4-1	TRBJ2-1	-	CASSHQHYRATSGNEQFF	TGCGCCAGCAGCCATCAACACTACAGGGCCACGAGTGGCAATGAGCAGTTCTTC
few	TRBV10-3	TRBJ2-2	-	CAIRRGGELFF	TGTGCCATCCGGCGGGGCGGGGAGCTGTTTTTT
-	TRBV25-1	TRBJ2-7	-	CASILTGTYEQYF	TGTGCCAGCATCTTAACAGGCACCTACGAGCAGTACTTC
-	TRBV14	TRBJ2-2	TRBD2	CATKAGLHTGELFF	TGTGCCACCAAAGCGGGGCTACACACCGGGGAGCTGTTTTTT
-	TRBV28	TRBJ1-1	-	CASSFPGNTEAFF	TGTGCCAGCAGTTTTCCTGGGAACACTGAAGCTTTCTTT
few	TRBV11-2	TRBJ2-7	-	CASSLVAFYEQYF	TGTGCCAGCAGCTTAGTGGCCTTTTACGAGCAGTACTTC
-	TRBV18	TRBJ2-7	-	CASSPQGDEQYF	TGTGCCAGCTCACCACAGGGTGACGAGCAGTACTTC
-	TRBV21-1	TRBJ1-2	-	CASSNRGYGYTF	TGTGCCAGCAGCAACAGGGGTTATGGCTACACCTTC
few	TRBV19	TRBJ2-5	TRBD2	CASSISPGLAEETQYF	TGTGCCAGTAGTATTTCTCCGGGACTAGCGGAAGAGACCCAGTACTTC
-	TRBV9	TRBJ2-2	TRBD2	CASSPYGGTGELFF	TGTGCCAGCAGCCCCTACGGGGGGACCGGGGAGCTGTTTTTT
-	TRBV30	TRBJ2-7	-	CAWRRLYEQYF	TGTGCCTGGAGAAGGTTATACGAGCAGTACTTC
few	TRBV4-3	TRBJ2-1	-	CASSQRPGGMGSYNEQFF	TGCGCCAGCAGCCAGCGCCCCGGCGGGATGGGCTCCTACAATGAGCAGTTCTTC
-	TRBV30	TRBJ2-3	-	CAWSKGGGTDTQYF	TGTGCCTGGAGCAAGGGGGGCGGCACAGATACGCAGTATTTT
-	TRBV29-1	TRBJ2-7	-	CSAKGGDMYEQYF	TGCAGCGCTAAAGGGGGGGATATGTACGAGCAGTACTTC
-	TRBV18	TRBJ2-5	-	CASSPVGAGETQYF	TGTGCCAGCTCACCCGTGGGGGCAGGAGAGACCCAGTACTTC
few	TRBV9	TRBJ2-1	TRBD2	CASSVRLRGAYNEQFF	TGTGCCAGCAGCGTAAGGCTGCGGGGGGCCTACAATGAGCAGTTCTTC
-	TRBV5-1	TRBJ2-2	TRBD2	CASSSLAGDTGELFF	TGCGCCAGCAGCTCTCTAGCGGGAGACACCGGGGAGCTGTTTTTT
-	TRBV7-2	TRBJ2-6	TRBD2	CASRRLAGGSGANVLTF	TGTGCCAGCAGACGACTAGCGGGAGGCTCTGGGGCCAACGTCCTGACTTTC
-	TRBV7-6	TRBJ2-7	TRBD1	CASSLGQGGYEQYF	TGTGCCAGCAGCCTGGGACAGGGTGGCTACGAGCAGTACTTC